The entry below describes one T cell receptor beta chain. Naive CD8 cells comprised CD45RO-negative, CCR7-positively selected cells, excluding terminally differentiated effector memory CD45RA+ cells. Those who donated, Caucasian adults without exception, all lived in Nashville, Tennessee. The ends lost 1 base at V and 3 bases at J; junction bases unmatched: 2. Germline assignment: CDR1 MGHDK and CDR2 SYGVNS. This CDR3 is built from 14 residues. The protocol was immunoSEQ multiplex PCR, while the TCRdb copy is restricted to in-frame clones and leaves out a portion. The sample has millions of clones, over 85% seen once. This sample was taken from a study of shared clonotypes between healthy human individuals.

The J gene is TRBJ2-5, the V gene TRBV25-1, with 7 positions matching TRBD2. This TCR was recovered from a man between 18 and 35 years old in good health. Sequenced: naive CD8+ T cells sorted from blood. The CDR3: CASSEWGGKETQYF. The CDR3 DNA reads TGTGCCAGCAGTGAATGGGGGGGAAAAGAGACCCAGTACTTC.